A selection of T cell receptor beta chains follows, all from one sample in a study of tumor-infiltrating T cells and Merkel cell polyomavirus. TCRdb's table, derived via immunoSEQ multiplex PCR, lists solely in-frame clones and lacks some. The data show 25,000 or so clones, 70% to 90% seen once. What was sequenced was lymph node tissue. Source of these receptors: a man aged 45-65 years with Merkel cell carcinoma. The CDR3 runs from the conserved cysteine through the conserved F or W. The D gene is left open where the match is weak. Clone size is not always given. Where it is, it says once, few, many or a class for expanded clones.

v_call	j_call	clone_size	d_call	cdr3_aa	cdr3_nt
TRBV5-1	TRBJ1-1	.	.	CASSLVVNTEAFF	TGCGCCAGCAGCTTGGTCGTGAACACTGAAGCTTTCTTT
TRBV5-1	TRBJ2-3	.	.	CASSLWVSVEGTDTQYF	TGCGCCAGCAGCTTGTGGGTCAGCGTAGAGGGCACAGATACGCAGTATTTT
TRBV6-5	TRBJ1-5	.	TRBD1	CASRGTGSNQPQHF	TGTGCCAGCAGGGGGACAGGTAGCAATCAGCCCCAGCATTTT
TRBV29-1	TRBJ2-7	once	TRBD1	CSATTGAGYEQYF	TGCAGCGCTACGACAGGGGCGGGCTACGAGCAGTACTTC
TRBV9	TRBJ2-3	.	.	CASSVVLTDTQYF	TGTGCCAGCAGCGTAGTCCTGACAGATACGCAGTATTTT
TRBV25-1	TRBJ2-6	once	.	CASSPQGGSGANVLTF	TGTGCCAGCAGTCCCCAGGGGGGATCTGGGGCCAACGTCCTGACTTTC
TRBV28	TRBJ1-1	once	.	CASSLGGGMNTEAFF	TGTGCCAGCAGTTTAGGAGGAGGGATGAACACTGAAGCTTTCTTT
TRBV7-2	TRBJ1-1	once	.	CASSRTYANTEAFF	TGTGCCAGCAGCAGGACATACGCTAACACTGAAGCTTTCTTT
TRBV28	TRBJ2-7	.	.	CASSLIGELFGYEQYF	TGTGCCAGCAGTTTAATCGGGGAACTCTTTGGGTACGAGCAGTACTTC
TRBV5-4	TRBJ2-5	.	TRBD2	CASSVTSGQETQYF	TGTGCCAGCAGCGTTACTAGCGGTCAAGAGACCCAGTACTTC
TRBV5-6	TRBJ2-3	.	.	CASSPRGSTDTQYF	TGTGCCAGCAGCCCCCGGGGTAGCACAGATACGCAGTATTTT
TRBV5-1	TRBJ2-5	.	TRBD1	CASSLWDSSQETQYF	TGCGCCAGCAGCTTGTGGGACAGCAGTCAGGAGACCCAGTACTTC
TRBV18	TRBJ2-3	.	TRBD2	CASSPGLAGGPSDTQYF	TGTGCCAGCTCACCAGGGCTAGCGGGGGGGCCTTCAGATACGCAGTATTTT
TRBV19	TRBJ1-5	.	TRBD1	CASTDRDNQPQHF	TGTGCCAGTACGGACAGGGACAATCAGCCCCAGCATTTT
TRBV6-1	TRBJ1-5	.	.	CASSLGGMDQPQHF	TGTGCCAGCAGCCTAGGGGGAATGGATCAGCCCCAGCATTTT
TRBV5-4	TRBJ2-2	.	.	CASSLAGQGTGELFF	TGTGCCAGCAGCTTGGCCGGCCAGGGGACCGGGGAGCTGTTTTTT
TRBV25-1	TRBJ2-7	.	TRBD2	CASSETVTAGGQYEQYF	TGTGCCAGCAGTGAAACCGTTACCGCGGGAGGGCAATACGAGCAGTACTTC
TRBV7-6	TRBJ2-7	.	.	CASSIGQTYEQYF	TGTGCCAGCAGCATTGGACAGACCTACGAGCAGTACTTC
TRBV5-5	TRBJ2-7	.	.	CASSWAAGGTRPYEQYF	TGTGCCAGCAGCTGGGCGGCAGGGGGGACTCGGCCCTACGAGCAGTACTTC
TRBV27	TRBJ2-7	.	TRBD2	CASSLLTSSGVYEQYF	TGTGCCAGCAGCCTACTCACCTCTAGCGGGGTCTACGAGCAGTACTTC
TRBV30	TRBJ1-1	.	.	CAWSGQGNTEAFF	TGTGCCTGGAGTGGGCAGGGCAACACTGAAGCTTTCTTT
TRBV19	TRBJ1-1	.	.	CASSILRGGTEAFF	TGTGCCAGTAGTATATTGAGGGGGGGCACTGAAGCTTTCTTT
TRBV30	TRBJ1-6	.	TRBD1	CASTGTESSYNSPLHF	TGTGCCTCCACCGGGACAGAGAGCTCCTATAATTCACCCCTCCACTTT